Presented here are 32 T cell receptor beta chains from one specimen sequenced in a study of T cells expressing NK-cell markers. From its re-call of the 5' RACE reads, TCRdb lists each CDR3 protein once, without DNA. This sample's table has 300,000 to 450,000 distinct CDR3 sequences. Source material: blood T cells: a sorted CD56 or NKG2C T cell subset, CD4+ or CD8+ T cells, or bulk PBMC T cells (not recorded which). These receptor sequences come from a man aged 18 to 69 in good health.

The chain uses TRBV5-1 and TRBJ1-1; the TCRdb call, TRBD1, lacks DNA for checking. The CDR3 is 15 amino acids. The V gene's germline CDR1 is SGHRS and CDR2 YFSETQ. The CDR3 here is CASSTQRTGGDEAFF.

The CDR3 loop is CASSLSVLGGGPMSSYNEQFF. The chain recombines TRBV12-3 or TRBV12-4 with TRBJ2-1; without DNA, the TCRdb call of TRBD2 cannot be checked. The CDR3 spans 21 residues.

The genes are TRBV11-2 and TRBJ2-1; TCRdb returns TRBD2, unconfirmable since there is no DNA. Germline lookup yields CDR1 SGHAT and CDR2 FQNNGV. The CDR3 has 18 residues. Here the CDR3 reads CASSLVARSGGATNEQFF.

The rearrangement links TRBV29-1 to TRBJ2-3; TCRdb's D call of TRBD1 is untestable without DNA. The CDR3 is 14 amino acids. Germline V gene data show CDR1 as SQVTM and CDR2 as ANQGSEA. The CDR3 sequence: CSARRTGSTDTQYF.

V is TRBV7-8 and J is TRBJ2-5; TCRdb lists TRBD1, though no DNA is available to test this call. The CDR3 covers 15 residues. From germline, CDR1 is SGHVS and CDR2 FQNEAQ. The CDR3: CASSPVRHRDETQYF.

This clonotype is medium-sized by frequency. The CDR3 is CSVNFRGSYEQYF. This chain links TRBV29-1 with TRBJ2-7; absent DNA, TCRdb's TRBD1 call cannot be checked. The CDR3 is 13 residues long. CDR1 and CDR2 from the germline V gene are SQVTM and ANQGSEA.

The chain couples TRBV7-2 to TRBJ2-4. Germline-derived CDR1 and CDR2 are SGHTA and FQGNSA. The CDR3 is made up of 16 amino acids. The chain's CDR3 is CASSLGSRAAKNIQYF. The full variable domain, with the rest looked up from reference TRBV7-2 and TRBJ2-4, is GAGVSQSPSNKVTEKGKDVELRCDPISGHTALYWYRQSLGQGLEFLIYFQGNSAPDKSGLPSDRFSAERTGGSVSTLTIQRTQQEDSAVYLCASSLGSRAAKNIQYFGAGTRLSVL.

J is TRBJ1-1 and V is TRBV20-1. This CDR3 region has 14 residues. Germline V lookup: CDR1 DFQATT, CDR2 SNEGSKA (reference sequence). The CDR3 spells CSALPTSQNTEAFF.

The chain links TRBV24-1 to TRBJ2-7. The germline CDR1 and CDR2 sequences are KGHDR and SFDVKD. The CDR3 contains 13 residues. The CDR3: CATSGAASYEQYF.

This chain uses TRBV12-3 or TRBV12-4 with TRBJ2-7; TCRdb proposes TRBD1, but this gene call is untestable without DNA. The CDR3 is made up of 16 amino acids. CDR3 sequence reads: CASSSRWGVSSYEQYF.

This sequence joins TRBV3-1 and TRBJ2-2; TCRdb's assignment of TRBD2 cannot be checked, as there is no DNA. The CDR3 length is 15 residues. CDR1 is LGHDT and CDR2 is YNNKEL in the germline V gene (reference sequence). The CDR3 sequence is CASSQIQGPAGELFF.

V usage is TRBV7-3 and J usage is TRBJ2-3. Germline V gene sequence: CDR1 SGHTA, CDR2 FQGTGA. The CDR3 is 13 amino acids. CDR3: CASRRTSVDTQYF.

V usage is TRBV29-1 and J usage is TRBJ2-4; TCRdb names TRBD1, which stays unverified in the absence of DNA. The length of the CDR3 is 17 residues. Germline CDR1 is SQVTM and CDR2 is ANQGSEA. CDR3 sequence reads: CSVSSAEQGGPKNIQYF.

The chain links TRBV2 to TRBJ1-1. The CDR3 length is 14 residues. CDR1 is SNHLY and CDR2 is FYNNEI in the germline V gene. This chain's CDR3 is CASSDSSVALGAFF.

The chain links TRBV29-1 to TRBJ2-1; TCRdb designates TRBD2, a call that cannot be tested without DNA. The CDR3 contains 13 residues. Germline V gene data show CDR1 as SQVTM and CDR2 as ANQGSEA. CDR3 amino acids: CSGKGAGGHEQFF.

This rearrangement joins TRBV2 to TRBJ2-5; TCRdb calls TRBD2, which cannot be checked without DNA. The CDR3 spans 15 residues. The V gene's germline CDR1 is SNHLY and CDR2 FYNNEI. CDR3 in amino acids: CASRASGEGVKTQYF.

The genes are TRBV5-1 and TRBJ1-6; no DNA is available, so the TRBD1 call from TCRdb remains unchecked. The V gene's germline CDR1 is SGHRS and CDR2 YFSETQ. There are 15 residues in the CDR3. The CDR3 here is CASRRDDRDNSPLHF.

The chain combines TRBV4-1 with TRBJ1-3; the D gene TCRdb calls, TRBD1, cannot be checked with no DNA. Germline lookup yields CDR1 MGHRA and CDR2 YSYEKL. This CDR3 spans 16 amino acids. CDR3: CASSHEDPGSGNTIYF.

The CDR3 sequence is CAISAGQGDQPQHF. The chain is built from TRBV10-3 and TRBJ1-5. The CDR3 sequence is 14 residues long. Germline V gene data show CDR1 as ENHRY and CDR2 as SYGVKD.

The V and J genes are TRBV7-9 and TRBJ1-2; TCRdb's D call of TRBD1 is untestable without DNA. The CDR3 is 14 residues long. Germline CDR1 reads SEHNR; CDR2 reads FQNEAQ (reference sequence). The CDR3 sequence is CASSLTQTAYGYTF. The full variable domain, with the rest looked up from reference TRBV7-9 and TRBJ1-2, is DTGVSQNPRHKITKRGQNVTFRCDPISEHNRLYWYRQTLGQGPEFLTYFQNEAQLEKSRLLSDRFSAERPKGSFSTLEIQRTEQGDSAMYLCASSLTQTAYGYTFGSGTRLTVV.

The rearrangement links TRBV11-2 to TRBJ1-1; no DNA is available, so the TRBD1 call from TCRdb remains unchecked. The germline CDR1 and CDR2 sequences are SGHAT and FQNNGV. The CDR3 runs 16 residues. CDR3 sequence reads: CASSSHPNPGSTEAFF.

The V call is TRBV6-5, the J call TRBJ1-5; TCRdb outputs TRBD1, but without DNA this stays unchecked. This CDR3 has 17 amino acids. Germline values: CDR1 MNHEY, CDR2 SVGAGI. The CDR3 loop is CASSYSNRGFGNQPQHF.

The chain carries TRBV29-1 and TRBJ1-2; with no DNA, the TCRdb D assignment of TRBD1 cannot be verified. Germline CDR1 is SQVTM and CDR2 is ANQGSEA. The CDR3 sequence is 13 residues long. The CDR3 sequence: CSVGREQGGGYTF.

The V gene is TRBV11-2, the J gene TRBJ2-3; TCRdb outputs TRBD2, but without DNA this stays unchecked. The CDR3 covers 16 residues. CDR1 is SGHAT and CDR2 is FQNNGV in the germline V gene. This CDR3 reads CASSLVAGPFTDTQYF.

The gene calls are TRBV12-3 or TRBV12-4 and TRBJ2-7; TCRdb calls TRBD1, which cannot be checked without DNA. CDR3 length: 15 amino acids. Here the CDR3 reads CASSSSDRGMYEQYF.

The chain joins TRBV5-5 to TRBJ2-7; the TCRdb call, TRBD1, lacks DNA for checking. Per the germline V gene, CDR1 is SGHKS and CDR2 is YYEKEE (reference sequence). The CDR3 is 14 amino acids. CDR3: CASSLRDRIYEQYF.

The chain joins TRBV9 to TRBJ2-5; the TCRdb call, TRBD1, lacks DNA for checking. This CDR3 has 16 amino acids. The germline V gene encodes CDR1 SGDLS and CDR2 YYNGEE. CDR3 protein: CASSVEDRRNQETQYF.

The chain carries TRBV20-1 and TRBJ2-7; TCRdb outputs TRBD1, but without DNA this stays unchecked. Germline CDR1 DFQATT, CDR2 SNEGSKA (reference sequence). This CDR3 contains 13 residues. CDR3 in amino acids: CSANRGSSYEQYF.

This clonotype is labeled medium-sized (0.01 to 0.1%) based on frequency. The chain couples TRBV12-3 or TRBV12-4 to TRBJ2-2; TCRdb names TRBD2, which stays unverified in the absence of DNA. CDR3 length: 15 amino acids. CDR3 sequence: CASSPSGGHPGELFF.

CDR3 sequence reads: CASSQEPGGAMTGELFF. The V gene is TRBV3-1, the J gene TRBJ2-2; TCRdb names TRBD2, which stays unverified in the absence of DNA. Germline CDR1 reads LGHDT; CDR2 reads YNNKEL (reference sequence). The CDR3 length is 17 residues.

The chain is built from TRBV28 and TRBJ2-7; TCRdb selects TRBD1, and the lack of DNA leaves this call unchecked. Looked up from germline, CDR1 is MDHEN and CDR2 is SYDVKM. This CDR3 spans 14 amino acids. CDR3 region: CASRRTRGAYEQYF.

The V gene is TRBV7-8, the J gene TRBJ1-1; the D gene TCRdb calls, TRBD1, cannot be checked with no DNA. Germline V gene data show CDR1 as SGHVS and CDR2 as FQNEAQ. The CDR3 runs 16 residues. This CDR3 reads CASSSGQGPLGSEAFF.